Presented here are 27 T cell receptor beta chains from one specimen sequenced in a study of OX40 agonist ivuxolimab in advanced cancers. Some clones are missing from TCRdb's copy, which holds only in-frame ones; the method was immunoSEQ multiplex PCR. This table holds about 54,000 clones, 84% found once. Sequences were derived from CD4+ or CD8+ T cells sorted from blood, sampled in a trial of the OX40 agonist ivuxolimab. The source of these receptors is an adult with an advanced solid tumor such as melanoma, head and neck, liver or kidney cancer.

The chain combines TRBV28 with TRBJ1-1; 7 nucleotides match TRBD1. The V and J ends lost 5 bases and 0 bases, in that order; junction bases with no gene match: 15. The CDR3 spans 18 residues. From germline, CDR1 is MDHEN and CDR2 SYDVKM. This chain's CDR3 is CASSPSSGTAFMNTEAFF. The CDR3 bases are TGTGCCAGCAGTCCTTCCTCCGGGACAGCCTTCATGAACACTGAAGCTTTCTTT. Together with reference TRBV28 and TRBJ1-1, the CDR3 gives the full variable domain: DVKVTQSSRYLVKRTGEKVFLECVQDMDHENMFWYRQDPGLGLRLIYFSYDVKMKEKGDIPEGYSVSREKKERFSLILESASTNQTSMYLCASSPSSGTAFMNTEAFFGQGTRLTVV.

The chain uses TRBV19 and TRBJ2-7; 9 bases are a match to TRBD1. CDR3 length equals 15 residues. Germline V CDR1 and CDR2: LNHDA, SQIVND (reference sequence). The V and J ends lost 6 bases and 3 bases, in that order; junction bases with no gene match: 9. CDR3 sequence: CASSLSPGQGYEQYF. The CDR3 DNA sequence: TGTGCCAGTAGCCTCTCTCCGGGACAGGGCTACGAGCAGTACTTC.

The rearrangement links TRBV27 to TRBJ2-7, with TRBD2 as a possible D gene (6 bases). Per germline, CDR1 MNHEY and CDR2 SMNVEV (reference sequence). V lost 2 bases and J 4 bases, leaving 12 bases between the germline ends. This CDR3 comprises 14 residues. The DNA of the CDR3 is TGTGCCAGCAGTTTAGGAGGGAGTGGGTACGAGCAGTACTTC. This gives the protein CASSLGGSGYEQYF.

This chain connects TRBV11-2 to TRBJ2-3; D possibly corresponds to TRBD1 (5 bases). With 2 bases removed from V and 3 bases from J, the gap between germline ends came to 6 bases. Germline CDR1 and CDR2: SGHAT and FQNNGV. This CDR3 comprises 13 residues. The CDR3 is CASSLQGTDTQYF. CDR3 in DNA: TGTGCCAGCAGCTTACAGGGAACAGATACGCAGTATTTT.

The J gene is TRBJ2-1, the V gene TRBV10-3; 8 bases are a match to TRBD2. V shed 8 bases and J 2 bases; nucleotides not matched to a gene: 8. Germline loops: CDR1 ENHRY, CDR2 SYGVKD. CDR3 size: 15 residues. CDR3 sequence: CAIGLAGITYNEQFF. In DNA form, the CDR3 reads TGTGCCATCGGCTTAGCGGGGATAACCTACAATGAGCAGTTCTTC.

This clone was recorded once. This sequence joins TRBV19 and TRBJ2-5, with 9 positions matching TRBD1. CDR1 is LNHDA and CDR2 is SQIVND in the germline V gene (reference sequence). J lost 6 bases, V lost 3 bases, and 8 bases had no gene match. There are 15 residues in the CDR3. The CDR3 coding sequence is TGTGCCAGTAGTATTCTGGGACAGGGAATTAAGACCCAGTACTTC. Amino acid sequence: CASSILGQGIKTQYF.

This chain joins TRBV7-6 and TRBJ2-1; D might be TRBD2 (6 bases). Per germline, CDR1 SGHVS and CDR2 FNYEAQ. Trimming pared 1 base from V and 10 bases from J, leaving 8 bases between. The CDR3 length is 12 residues. CDR3 nucleotides: TGTGCCAGCAGCTTAGGGCGGGGAGAGCAGTTCTTC. Its translation is CASSLGRGEQFF.

This chain connects TRBV6-1 to TRBJ1-1; 10 nucleotides agree with TRBD1. This CDR3 is built from 14 residues. Germline V lookup: CDR1 MNHNS, CDR2 SASEGT. J was trimmed by 3 bases and V by 5 bases; bases with no gene match: 3. This chain's CDR3 is CASSRTGGDTEAFF. The DNA for the CDR3 is TGTGCCAGCAGTAGGACAGGGGGGGACACTGAAGCTTTCTTT.

The genes are TRBV11-3 and TRBJ2-1, with D tentatively TRBD2 (6 bases). V lost 5 bases and J 9 bases, leaving 14 bases between the germline ends. Germline V lookup: CDR1 SGHNT, CDR2 YENEEA. This CDR3 is 13 amino acids long. This CDR3 reads CASSPGLEREQFF. In DNA form, the CDR3 reads TGTGCCAGCAGCCCGGGACTCGAGCGTGAGCAGTTCTTC. Full variable domain (outside the CDR3, taken from reference TRBV11-3 and TRBJ2-1): EAGVVQSPRYKIIEKKQPVAFWCNPISGHNTLYWYLQNLGQGPELLIRYENEEAVDDSQLPKDRFSAERLKGVDSTLKIQPAELGDSAVYLCASSPGLEREQFFGPGTRLTVL.

V gene TRBV28 combines with J gene TRBJ1-2; D unclear. CDR3 length: 13 residues. CDR1 MDHEN and CDR2 SYDVKM come from the germline V gene. Between the trimmed V and J ends, which lost 6 bases and 2 bases, there was a span of 10 bases. CDR3 nucleotide sequence: TGTGCCAGCAGGCCCACAGAGAACTATGGCTACACCTTC. Residues: CASRPTENYGYTF.

The CDR3 coding sequence is TGTGCCAGCAGCTTAGCCCAGCAAGAGACCCAGTACTTC. It specifies CASSLAQQETQYF. The chain has TRBV11-2 and TRBJ2-5, with D uncertain. Per germline, CDR1 SGHAT and CDR2 FQNNGV. The CDR3 extends over 13 amino acids. V was cut by 1 base and J by 2 bases, with 5 bases left in between.

The chain couples TRBV10-1 to TRBJ1-1; a weak D match, TRBD1 (5 bases). This CDR3 contains 13 residues. The V gene lost 9 bases and the J gene lost 5 bases, with 16 bases spanning the gap. The V gene's germline CDR1 is WNHNN and CDR2 SYGVQD (reference sequence). The CDR3 region is CASSPAGTTEAFF. Here the CDR3 DNA reads TGCGCCAGTTCCCCGGCCGGGACGACTGAAGCTTTCTTT.

This clone has only one observation. The genes are TRBV5-1 and TRBJ2-3, with a weak D call TRBD1 (5 bases). Germline loops: CDR1 SGHRS, CDR2 YFSETQ. V was clipped by 1 base and J by 5 bases, with 5 bases between them. This CDR3 has 12 residues. DNA of the CDR3: TGCGCCAGCAGCTTGCAGGGAGATACGCAGTATTTT. Amino acid sequence: CASSLQGDTQYF.

The V call is TRBV9, the J call TRBJ2-1; D might be TRBD1 or TRBD2, each matching 5 bases. The CDR3 extends over 13 amino acids. The V gene lost 4 bases and the J gene lost 7 bases, with 12 bases spanning the gap. Germline lookup yields CDR1 SGDLS and CDR2 YYNGEE. CDR3 DNA sequence: TGTGCCAGCAGCTATGGGGGTCAAAATGAGCAGTTCTTC. Its translation is CASSYGGQNEQFF.

The chain carries TRBV4-2 and TRBJ1-2, with TRBD1 identical over 8 bases. The CDR3 has 15 amino acids. Trimming took 0 bases from V and 6 from J; bases not matched to a gene: 6. The V gene's germline CDR1 is LGHNA and CDR2 YNFKEQ. As DNA, the CDR3 is TGTGCCAGCAGCCAAGAACCCCAGGGGGCTAATGGCTACACCTTC. Translation: CASSQEPQGANGYTF.

This clone was picked up one time. The rearrangement joins TRBV27 to TRBJ1-3; no clear D gene. Trimming took off 6 bases at V and 0 bases at J, with 12 bases between the two ends. This CDR3 region has 15 residues. Germline CDR1 is MNHEY and CDR2 is SMNVEV (reference sequence). The CDR3 region is CASSPMRDSGNTIYF. The DNA for the CDR3 is TGTGCCAGCAGCCCTATGCGGGACTCTGGAAACACCATATATTTT.

V gene TRBV11-2 combines with J gene TRBJ2-1; D is uncertain. CDR3 size: 14 residues. Per germline, CDR1 SGHAT and CDR2 FQNNGV. The V end lost 5 bases, the J end lost 5 bases, and 13 bases lay between the germline ends. CDR3 coding DNA: TGTGCCAGCAGCCCCCCAAAAGTAGACAATGAGCAGTTCTTC. Translated, it gives CASSPPKVDNEQFF.

The rearrangement joins TRBV15 to TRBJ2-1; 7 bases are a match to TRBD2. The CDR3 is 14 amino acids. Germline V gives CDR1 LNHNV, CDR2 YYDKDF (reference sequence). The V segment lost 3 bases and the J segment 10 bases; nucleotides outside the gene matches: 9. The CDR3: CATSRGLADPEQFF. CDR3 coding DNA: TGTGCCACCAGCAGGGGCCTAGCGGACCCGGAGCAGTTCTTC.

The rearrangement uses TRBV14 and TRBJ1-4; D unresolved. Trimming stripped 5 bases from V and 8 bases from J, with 18 bases between. This CDR3 is 15 amino acids long. Germline V CDR1 and CDR2: SGHDN, FVKESK. In DNA form, the CDR3 reads TGTGCCAGCAGCGATCGAATACCTTCAAGCGAAAAACTGTTTTTT. Translating gives CASSDRIPSSEKLFF.

The chain combines TRBV7-8 with TRBJ1-4, with no clear D. The V and J ends lost 5 bases and 4 bases respectively, with 17 bases between them. Germline V gene data show CDR1 as SGHVS and CDR2 as FQNEAQ. The CDR3 length is 16 residues. The chain's CDR3 is CASSSDLLAFNEKLFF. CDR3 DNA sequence: TGTGCCAGCAGCAGCGACCTCTTAGCCTTTAATGAAAAACTGTTTTTT.

The V gene is TRBV19, the J gene TRBJ2-7, with D perhaps given as TRBD1 or TRBD2 (6 bases each). The CDR3 length is 15 residues. In germline, CDR1 is LNHDA, CDR2 SQIVND (reference sequence). V gave up 8 bases and J gave up 4 bases, with 21 bases separating them. The CDR3 region is CASGSSGASGYEQYF. The DNA of the CDR3 is TGTGCCAGTGGCTCGTCGGGGGCCAGTGGTTACGAGCAGTACTTC.

CDR3 DNA sequence: TGTGCCAGCAGCTCCGGGACAGGTAACACAGATACGCAGTATTTT. Amino acid sequence: CASSSGTGNTDTQYF. The gene calls are TRBV11-2 and TRBJ2-3, with 8 bases matching TRBD1. Germline V CDR1 and CDR2: SGHAT, FQNNGV. CDR3 length: 15 amino acids. V trimming: 4 bases; J trimming: 2 bases; junction bases outside the gene matches: 5.

The CDR3 DNA sequence: TGTGCCAGTTCGTGGAGGGGAGTAGGGTATGAAAAACTGTTTTTT. Its translation: CASSWRGVGYEKLFF. The rearrangement uses TRBV28 and TRBJ1-4, with D possibly being TRBD1 (5 bases). The CDR3 is made up of 15 amino acids. Between the trimmed V and J ends, which lost 9 bases and 6 bases, there was a span of 20 bases. Germline V lookup: CDR1 MDHEN, CDR2 SYDVKM.

The chain is built from TRBV6-5 and TRBJ1-1; the match to TRBD1 covers 10 bases. Trimming at V came to 6 bases and at J to 4 bases, leaving 2 bases not matched to a gene. CDR1 and CDR2 (germline): MNHEY, SVGAGI. This CDR3 has 13 amino acids. CDR3 protein: CASRRTGGTEAFF. The CDR3 DNA is TGTGCCAGCAGGAGGACAGGGGGCACTGAAGCTTTCTTT.

This clone was seen once. The rearrangement joins TRBV28 to TRBJ1-4; 7 bases align to TRBD1. Germline assignment: CDR1 MDHEN and CDR2 SYDVKM. V lost 7 bases to trimming and J lost 12 bases; unmatched junction nucleotides: 17. There are 15 residues in the CDR3. DNA of the CDR3: TGTGCCAGCATCGCTGGGGGGTTGAGGGACAGCCAACTGTTTTTT. Translation: CASIAGGLRDSQLFF. The variable domain in full, completed from reference TRBV28 and TRBJ1-4, reads DVKVTQSSRYLVKRTGEKVFLECVQDMDHENMFWYRQDPGLGLRLIYFSYDVKMKEKGDIPEGYSVSREKKERFSLILESASTNQTSMYLCASIAGGLRDSQLFFGSGTQLSVL.

This chain connects TRBV6-6 to TRBJ2-2, with D maybe TRBD2 (6 bases). CDR1 is MNHNY and CDR2 is SVGAGI in the germline V gene (reference sequence). The germline V and J ends were trimmed by 5 bases and 5 bases, with 12 bases remaining between them. This CDR3 has 14 amino acids. The CDR3 loop is CASSRDFSTGELFF. CDR3 bases: TGTGCCAGCAGTAGGGACTTTTCTACCGGGGAGCTGTTTTTT.

The chain joins TRBV20-1 to TRBJ2-5; weak D call: TRBD1 (6 bases). CDR1 is DFQATT, CDR2 SNEGSKA, per germline (reference sequence). Trimming shortened V by 4 bases and J by 4 bases, and 7 bases separated the two germline ends. The CDR3 contains 11 residues. The CDR3 loop is CSATGAETQYF. The CDR3 region has the DNA TGCAGTGCTACAGGGGCAGAGACCCAGTACTTC.